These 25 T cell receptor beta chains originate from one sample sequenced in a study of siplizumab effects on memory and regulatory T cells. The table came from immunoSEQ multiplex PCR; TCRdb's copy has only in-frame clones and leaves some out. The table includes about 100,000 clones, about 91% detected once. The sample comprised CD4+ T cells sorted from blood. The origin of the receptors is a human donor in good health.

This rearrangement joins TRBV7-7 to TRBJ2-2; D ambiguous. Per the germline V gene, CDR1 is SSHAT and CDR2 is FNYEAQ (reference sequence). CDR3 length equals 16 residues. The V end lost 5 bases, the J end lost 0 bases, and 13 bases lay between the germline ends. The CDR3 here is CASSATGLSNTGELFF. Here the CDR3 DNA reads TGTGCCAGCAGCGCTACCGGGCTATCGAACACCGGGGAGCTGTTTTTT.

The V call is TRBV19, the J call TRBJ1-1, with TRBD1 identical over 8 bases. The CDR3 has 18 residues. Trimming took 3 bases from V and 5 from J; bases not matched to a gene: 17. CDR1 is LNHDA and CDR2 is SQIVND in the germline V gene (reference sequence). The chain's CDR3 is CASSMTGAGTPGGTEAFF. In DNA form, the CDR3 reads TGTGCCAGTAGTATGACAGGGGCCGGGACTCCCGGGGGGACTGAAGCTTTCTTT.

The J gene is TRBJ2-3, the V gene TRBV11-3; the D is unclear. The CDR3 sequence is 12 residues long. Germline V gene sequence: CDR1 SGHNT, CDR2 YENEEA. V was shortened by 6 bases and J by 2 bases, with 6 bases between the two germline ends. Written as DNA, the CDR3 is TGTGCCAGCAGTCCTGACACAGATACGCAGTATTTT. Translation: CASSPDTDTQYF.

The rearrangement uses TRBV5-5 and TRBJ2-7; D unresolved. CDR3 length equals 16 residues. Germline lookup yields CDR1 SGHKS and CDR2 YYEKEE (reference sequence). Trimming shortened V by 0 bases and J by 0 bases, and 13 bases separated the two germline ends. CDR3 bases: TGTGCCAGCAGCTTGGCGGCGCCCCCACCCTCCTACGAGCAGTACTTC. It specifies CASSLAAPPPSYEQYF.

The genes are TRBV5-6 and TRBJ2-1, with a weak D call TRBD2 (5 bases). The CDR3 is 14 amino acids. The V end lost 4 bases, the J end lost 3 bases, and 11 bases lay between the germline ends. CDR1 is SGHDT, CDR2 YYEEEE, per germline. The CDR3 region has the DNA TGTGCCAGCAGCACGGGGATCGACTACAATGAGCAGTTCTTC. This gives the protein CASSTGIDYNEQFF.

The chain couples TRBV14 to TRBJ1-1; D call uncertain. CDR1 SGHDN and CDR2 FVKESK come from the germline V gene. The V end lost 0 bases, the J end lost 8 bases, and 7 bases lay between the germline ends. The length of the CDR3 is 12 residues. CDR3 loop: CASSQDSREAFF. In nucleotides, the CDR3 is TGTGCCAGCAGCCAAGATTCGAGAGAAGCTTTCTTT.

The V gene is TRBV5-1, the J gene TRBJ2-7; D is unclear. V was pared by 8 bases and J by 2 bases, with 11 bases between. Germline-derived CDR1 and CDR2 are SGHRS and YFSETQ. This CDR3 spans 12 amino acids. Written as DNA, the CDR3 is TGCGCCAGTAAAAAGGGTGCCTACGAGCAGTACTTC. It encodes CASKKGAYEQYF.

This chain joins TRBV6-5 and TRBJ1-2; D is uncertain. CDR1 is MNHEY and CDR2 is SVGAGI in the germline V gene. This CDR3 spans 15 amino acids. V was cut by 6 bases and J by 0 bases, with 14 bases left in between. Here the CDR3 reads CASSLYPPPNYGYTF. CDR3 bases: TGTGCCAGCAGCCTCTATCCCCCCCCTAACTATGGCTACACCTTC.

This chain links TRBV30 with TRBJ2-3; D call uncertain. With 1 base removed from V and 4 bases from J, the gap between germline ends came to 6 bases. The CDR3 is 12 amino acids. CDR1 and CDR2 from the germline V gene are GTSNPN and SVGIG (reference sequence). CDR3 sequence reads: CAWSGGSDTQYF. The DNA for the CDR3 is TGTGCCTGGAGTGGTGGGTCAGATACGCAGTATTTT.

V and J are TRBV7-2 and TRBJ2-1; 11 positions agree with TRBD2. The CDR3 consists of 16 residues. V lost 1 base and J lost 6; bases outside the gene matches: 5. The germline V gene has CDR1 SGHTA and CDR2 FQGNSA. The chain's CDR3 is CASSLVSTSGGNEQFF. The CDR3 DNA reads TGTGCCAGCAGCTTAGTCAGTACTAGCGGGGGCAATGAGCAGTTCTTC.

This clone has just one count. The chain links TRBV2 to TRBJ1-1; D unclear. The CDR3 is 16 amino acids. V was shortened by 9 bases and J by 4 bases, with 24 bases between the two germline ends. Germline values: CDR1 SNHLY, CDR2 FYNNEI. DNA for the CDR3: TGTGCCAGACCTGCCACGGCCCCGCCTGTGATCACTGAAGCTTTCTTT. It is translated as CARPATAPPVITEAFF. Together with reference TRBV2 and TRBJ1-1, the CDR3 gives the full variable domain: EPEVTQTPSHQVTQMGQEVILRCVPISNHLYFYWYRQILGQKVEFLVSFYNNEISEKSEIFDDQFSVERPDGSNFTLKIRSTKLEDSAMYFCARPATAPPVITEAFFGQGTRLTVV.

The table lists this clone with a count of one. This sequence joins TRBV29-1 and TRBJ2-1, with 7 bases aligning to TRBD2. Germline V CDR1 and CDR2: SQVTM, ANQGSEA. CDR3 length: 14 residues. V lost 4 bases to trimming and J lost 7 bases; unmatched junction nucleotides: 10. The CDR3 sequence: CSVVGAGPWNEQFF. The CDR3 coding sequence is TGCAGCGTTGTAGGAGCGGGGCCTTGGAATGAGCAGTTCTTC.

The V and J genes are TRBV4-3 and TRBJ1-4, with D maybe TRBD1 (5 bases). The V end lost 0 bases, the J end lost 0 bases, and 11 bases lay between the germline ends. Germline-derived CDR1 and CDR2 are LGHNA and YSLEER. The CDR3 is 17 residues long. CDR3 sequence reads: CASSQEGTDATNEKLFF. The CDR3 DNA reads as TGCGCCAGCAGCCAAGAGGGGACGGATGCAACTAATGAAAAACTGTTTTTT.

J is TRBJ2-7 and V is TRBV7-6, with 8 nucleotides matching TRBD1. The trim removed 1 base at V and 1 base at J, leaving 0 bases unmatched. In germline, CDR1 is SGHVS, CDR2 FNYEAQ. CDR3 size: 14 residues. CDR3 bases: TGTGCCAGCAGCTTAGGGACAGGGTCCTACGAGCAGTACTTC. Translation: CASSLGTGSYEQYF.

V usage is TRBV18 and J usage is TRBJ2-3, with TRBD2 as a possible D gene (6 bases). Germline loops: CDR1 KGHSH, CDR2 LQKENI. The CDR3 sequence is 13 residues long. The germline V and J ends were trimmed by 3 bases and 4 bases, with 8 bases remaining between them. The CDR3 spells CASSPSGPDTQYF. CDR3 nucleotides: TGTGCCAGCTCACCTAGCGGCCCAGATACGCAGTATTTT.

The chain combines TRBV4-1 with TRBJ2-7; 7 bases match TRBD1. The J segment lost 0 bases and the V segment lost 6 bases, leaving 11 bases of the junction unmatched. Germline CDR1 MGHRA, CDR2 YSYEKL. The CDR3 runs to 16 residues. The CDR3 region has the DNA TGCGCCAGCAGGCCTTTCACAGGGGCGAACTCCTACGAGCAGTACTTC. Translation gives CASRPFTGANSYEQYF.

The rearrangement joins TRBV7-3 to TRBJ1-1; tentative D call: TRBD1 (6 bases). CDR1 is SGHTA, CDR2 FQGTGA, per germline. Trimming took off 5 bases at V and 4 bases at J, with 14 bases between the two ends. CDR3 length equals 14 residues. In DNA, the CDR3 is TGTGCCAGCAGCCCGGCCGGGACACCCACTGAAGCTTTCTTT. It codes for CASSPAGTPTEAFF. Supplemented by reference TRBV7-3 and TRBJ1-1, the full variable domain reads GAGVSQTPSNKVTEKGKYVELRCDPISGHTALYWYRQSLGQGPEFLIYFQGTGAADDSGLPNDRFFAVRPEGSVSTLKIQRTERGDSAVYLCASSPAGTPTEAFFGQGTRLTVV.

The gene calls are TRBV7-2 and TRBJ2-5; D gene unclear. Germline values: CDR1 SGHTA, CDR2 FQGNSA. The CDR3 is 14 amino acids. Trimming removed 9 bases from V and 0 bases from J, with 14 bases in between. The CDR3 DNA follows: TGTGCCAGTACCGCCTGGCGGAACCAAGAGACCCAGTACTTC. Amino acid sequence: CASTAWRNQETQYF.

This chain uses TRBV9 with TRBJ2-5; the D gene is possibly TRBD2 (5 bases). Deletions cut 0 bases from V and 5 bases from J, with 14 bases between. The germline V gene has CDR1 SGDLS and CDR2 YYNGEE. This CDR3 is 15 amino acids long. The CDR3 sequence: CASSVDGVGVETQYF. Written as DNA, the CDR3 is TGTGCCAGCAGCGTAGACGGGGTAGGAGTGGAGACCCAGTACTTC.

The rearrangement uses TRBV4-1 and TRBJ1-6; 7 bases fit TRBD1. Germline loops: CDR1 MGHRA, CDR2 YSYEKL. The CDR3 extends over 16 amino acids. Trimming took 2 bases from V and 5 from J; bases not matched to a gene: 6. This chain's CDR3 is CASSQWPRGDNSPLHF. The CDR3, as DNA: TGCGCCAGCAGCCAATGGCCCAGGGGGGATAATTCACCCCTCCACTTT.

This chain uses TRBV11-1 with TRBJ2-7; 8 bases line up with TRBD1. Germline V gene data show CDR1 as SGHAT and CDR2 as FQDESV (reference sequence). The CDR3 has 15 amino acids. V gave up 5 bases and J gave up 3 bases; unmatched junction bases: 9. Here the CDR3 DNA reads TGTGCCAGCAGCCGAGGGGACAGGAGCTTCTACGAGCAGTACTTC. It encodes CASSRGDRSFYEQYF. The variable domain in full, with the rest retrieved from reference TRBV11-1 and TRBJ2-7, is EAEVAQSPRYKITEKSQAVAFWCDPISGHATLYWYRQILGQGPELLVQFQDESVVDDSQLPKDRFSAERLKGVDSTLKIQPAELGDSAMYLCASSRGDRSFYEQYFGPGTRLTVT.

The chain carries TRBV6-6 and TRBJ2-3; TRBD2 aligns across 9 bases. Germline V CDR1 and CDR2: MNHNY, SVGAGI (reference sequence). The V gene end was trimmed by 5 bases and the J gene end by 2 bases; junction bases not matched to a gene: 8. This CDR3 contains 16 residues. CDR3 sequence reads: CASSPPVAGATDTQYF. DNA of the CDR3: TGTGCCAGCAGTCCCCCGGTAGCGGGGGCCACAGATACGCAGTATTTT.

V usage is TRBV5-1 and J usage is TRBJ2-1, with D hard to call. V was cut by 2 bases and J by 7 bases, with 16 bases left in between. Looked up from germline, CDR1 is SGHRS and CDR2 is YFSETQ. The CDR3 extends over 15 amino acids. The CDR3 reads CASSFPGSRENEQFF. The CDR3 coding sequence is TGCGCCAGCAGCTTTCCGGGCTCAAGAGAGAATGAGCAGTTCTTC.

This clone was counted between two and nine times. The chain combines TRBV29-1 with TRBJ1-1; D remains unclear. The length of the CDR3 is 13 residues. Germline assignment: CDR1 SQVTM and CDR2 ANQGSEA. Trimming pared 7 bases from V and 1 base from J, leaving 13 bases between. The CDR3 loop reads CSAPASSNTEAFF. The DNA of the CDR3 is TGCAGCGCCCCGGCCTCTTCGAACACTGAAGCTTTCTTT.

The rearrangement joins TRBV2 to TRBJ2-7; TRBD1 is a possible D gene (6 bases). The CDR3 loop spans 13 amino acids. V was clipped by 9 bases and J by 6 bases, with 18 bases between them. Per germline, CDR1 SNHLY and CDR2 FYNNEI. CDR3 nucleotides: TGTGCCAGGGGGGCAGGGCGGATCGGCGAGCAGTACTTC. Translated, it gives CARGAGRIGEQYF.